Each of the 16 T cell receptor beta chains below was sequenced from the same sample in a study of T cells in Graves' hyperthyroidism and ophthalmopathy (dated by TCRdb to the late 2010s). The library was obtained by multiplex PCR. TCRdb lists the instrument as Illumina HiSeq 2000. Amplification of TCR beta CDR3 regions was carried out from RNA transcripts. For the first round of RT-PCR on the TCR CDR3, the HTBI primer set was used together with the Qiagen OneStep RT-PCR kit. TCRdb ran its own pipeline on the public reads, namely fastp trimming at Q25 and MiXCR clone calling, and kept in-frame beta chains. Rows with a matching CDR3 protein are joined into one entry that keeps the most common DNA and genes. This sample holds over 150,000 distinct CDR3 sequences; 17% were observed only once. Jointly, the top ten make up roughly 55% of the sample. Sequencing used blood. The receptors originated from a woman in her forties or fifties with Graves' hyperthyroidism.

This clonotype was seen ten or more times. The chain uses TRBV6-1 and TRBJ1-1, with D unclear. Germline-derived CDR1 and CDR2 are MNHNS and SASEGT. V was shortened by 7 bases and J by 2 bases, with 11 bases between the two germline ends. The CDR3 extends over 13 amino acids. CDR3 DNA: TGTGCCAGCAACCTGGACCCAAACACTGAAGCTTTCTTT. It encodes CASNLDPNTEAFF.

J is TRBJ2-7 and V is TRBV4-1; D unresolved. Germline CDR1 MGHRA, CDR2 YSYEKL. The CDR3 consists of 16 residues. V lost 3 bases and J 2 bases, leaving 17 bases between the germline ends. The CDR3 bases are TGCGCCAGCAGCCACCGAGACGGCGATAGAGCCTACGAGCAGTACTTC. This encodes CASSHRDGDRAYEQYF.

In its sample, this clonotype was seen a few times. The chain is built from TRBV6-1 and TRBJ2-1, with D tentatively TRBD1 or TRBD2 (5 bases each). V was clipped by 5 bases and J by 2 bases, with 10 bases between them. The V gene's germline CDR1 is MNHNS and CDR2 SASEGT. This CDR3 region has 14 residues. The CDR3 DNA follows: TGTGCCAGCAGTTGGGGGAATACCTACAATGAGCAGTTCTTC. Protein: CASSWGNTYNEQFF.

The V gene is TRBV11-3, the J gene TRBJ2-1; D unclear. Trimming took off 5 bases at V and 6 bases at J, with 17 bases between the two ends. The CDR3 is 15 amino acids. Germline V CDR1 and CDR2: SGHNT, YENEEA. CDR3 region: CASSPPLLPSNEQFF. The CDR3 bases are TGTGCCAGCAGCCCCCCATTACTACCTTCCAATGAGCAGTTCTTC. The variable domain in full, completed from reference TRBV11-3 and TRBJ2-1, reads EAGVVQSPRYKIIEKKQPVAFWCNPISGHNTLYWYLQNLGQGPELLIRYENEEAVDDSQLPKDRFSAERLKGVDSTLKIQPAELGDSAVYLCASSPPLLPSNEQFFGPGTRLTVL.

This clonotype has only a few counts. The J gene is TRBJ2-5, the V gene TRBV4-1, with TRBD2 matching 7 bases. Looked up from germline, CDR1 is MGHRA and CDR2 is YSYEKL. Losses at the gene ends were 0 bases for V and 2 bases for J; bases not matched to a gene: 3. The CDR3 has 15 amino acids. The CDR3 protein is CASSQDGTKQETQYF. Written as DNA, the CDR3 is TGCGCCAGCAGCCAAGATGGGACTAAACAAGAGACCCAGTACTTC.

On this clonotype itself: Sequence at one end of the junction differs from germline and may be a read error. The V call is TRBV3-1, the J call TRBJ2-1; 8 nucleotides align to TRBD2. CDR1 and CDR2 from the germline V gene are LGHDT and YNNKEL (reference sequence). The CDR3 covers 14 residues. For the CDR3, the DNA is TGTGTCAGCAGCCGGGCTAGCGGGCTGGCTGTGCAGTTCTTC. It yields the protein CVSSRASGLAVQFF.

J is TRBJ2-1 and V is TRBV11-1, with D perhaps matching TRBD2 (5 bases). The germline V gene encodes CDR1 SGHAT and CDR2 FQDESV (reference sequence). The CDR3 covers 15 residues. Between the trimmed V and J ends, which lost 4 bases and 4 bases, there was a span of 14 bases. Here the CDR3 reads CASSYRAEEYNEQFF. The CDR3 bases are TGTGCCAGCAGCTACCGGGCGGAGGAATACAATGAGCAGTTCTTC.

V gene TRBV10-3 combines with J gene TRBJ2-1; 10 bases align to TRBD2. Germline CDR1 ENHRY, CDR2 SYGVKD. CDR3 length equals 15 residues. Losses at the gene ends were 6 bases for V and 5 bases for J; bases not matched to a gene: 7. The CDR3 bases are TGTGCCATCAGGGACAATAGCGGGGGGCACAATGAGCAGTTCTTC. Protein product: CAIRDNSGGHNEQFF.

The sample holds many counts of this clonotype. The J gene is TRBJ2-1, the V gene TRBV18; D is possibly TRBD1 (8 bases). The CDR3 is made up of 15 amino acids. V lost 3 bases to trimming and J lost 4 bases, with 13 bases between them. Germline V lookup: CDR1 KGHSH, CDR2 LQKENI. The CDR3 reads CASSPSQGGYNEQFF. The CDR3 DNA follows: TGTGCCAGCTCACCCTCACAGGGGGGGTACAATGAGCAGTTCTTC.

This clonotype was counted ten times or more. The chain joins TRBV7-9 to TRBJ2-5; TRBD1 is a possible D gene (6 bases). Looked up from germline, CDR1 is SEHNR and CDR2 is FQNEAQ (reference sequence). Trimming stripped 7 bases from V and 4 bases from J, with 22 bases between. The CDR3 runs to 16 residues. CDR3 DNA sequence: TGTGCCAGCATCACCACCGGGACACCCTCGGGAGAGACCCAGTACTTC. It encodes CASITTGTPSGETQYF.

This clonotype was counted many times. The chain has TRBV7-2 and TRBJ2-2; 15 bases fit TRBD2. V lost 3 bases and J lost 7; bases outside the gene matches: 12. Germline V lookup: CDR1 SGHTA, CDR2 FQGNSA. The CDR3 totals 19 residues. In DNA form, the CDR3 reads TGTGCCAGCAGCTTCCTTGGACTAGCGGGAGGGCCAACTGACGGGGAGCTGTTTTTT. As protein: CASSFLGLAGGPTDGELFF.

This chain uses TRBV28 with TRBJ2-7, with D possibly TRBD2 on 6 matching bases. Germline CDR1 and CDR2: MDHEN and SYDVKM. Trimming removed 5 bases at V and 2 bases at J, with 16 bases between. CDR3 length: 15 residues. The chain's CDR3 is CASSVLLARTYEQYF. CDR3 nucleotides: TGTGCCAGCAGTGTCCTACTAGCTCGGACCTACGAGCAGTACTTC.

This clonotype was recorded at least ten times. The chain carries TRBV20-1 and TRBJ2-1; 10 nucleotides line up with TRBD2. The ends lost 3 bases at V and 7 bases at J; junction bases unmatched: 15. The CDR3 has 17 residues. The germline V gene encodes CDR1 DFQATT and CDR2 SNEGSKA (reference sequence). CDR3 in DNA: TGCAGTGCTAGGGGGGCTAGCGGGAGATCGGGTCGGAATGAGCAGTTCTTC. Translating gives CSARGASGRSGRNEQFF.

This clonotype was detected ten times or more. The chain is built from TRBV27 and TRBJ2-7; 13 bases map to TRBD2. J was trimmed by 4 bases and V by 7 bases; bases with no gene match: 4. The germline V gene encodes CDR1 MNHEY and CDR2 SMNVEV (reference sequence). This CDR3 has 14 residues. The CDR3 spells CASNVLAGGYEQYF. The CDR3 DNA follows: TGTGCCAGCAACGTACTAGCGGGAGGGTACGAGCAGTACTTC.

Comments on this clonotype: A much larger clone lies a single base off, so this may be a read error. The chain combines TRBV2 with TRBJ2-2, with D perhaps matching TRBD2 (6 bases). The CDR3 is 13 residues long. CDR1 SNHLY and CDR2 FYNNEI come from the germline V gene. Here the CDR3 reads CASSVDLTGGLFF. The CDR3 bases are TGTGCCAGCAGTGTGGACCTGACCGGGGGGCTGTTTTTT. Supplemented by reference TRBV2 and TRBJ2-2, the full variable domain reads EPEVTQTPSHQVTQMGQEVILRCVPISNHLYFYWYRQILGQKVEFLVSFYNNEISEKSEIFDDQFSVERPDGSNFTLKIRSTKLEDSAMYFCASSVDLTGGLFFGEGSRLTVL.

The V gene is TRBV19, the J gene TRBJ1-2; D gene uncertain. The CDR3 contains 13 residues. Per the germline V gene, CDR1 is LNHDA and CDR2 is SQIVND (reference sequence). Trimming stripped 3 bases from V and 6 bases from J, with 11 bases between. The CDR3 bases are TGTGCCAGTAGTATGCCGGAGGGCCATGGCTACACCTTC. This encodes CASSMPEGHGYTF.